This is a list of T cell receptor beta chains from one sample in a study of OX40 agonist ivuxolimab in advanced cancers. Clones were read by immunoSEQ multiplex PCR, and TCRdb kept only the in-frame ones, dropping some. The data hold fewer than 20,000 clones, with around 69% observed a single time. This specimen consisted of CD4+ or CD8+ T cells sorted from blood, obtained in a trial of the OX40 agonist ivuxolimab. These receptors originate from an adult with an advanced solid tumor such as melanoma, head and neck, liver or kidney cancer. Each CDR3 is given with its conserved first and last residue. D genes are given only for firm matches. Clone size appears in some rows only: once, few, many, or a class for an expanded clone.

>14|-|TRBV5-6|TRBJ2-3|-
TGTGCCAGCAGCTTGACCGTCCCCCCAGATACGCAGTATTTT
CASSLTVPPDTQYF
>15|TRBD1|TRBV2|TRBJ2-7|-
TGTGCCAGCAGTTCCGGACAGGGGGGGCCCTACGAGCAGTACTTC
CASSSGQGGPYEQYF
>16|-|TRBV7-6|TRBJ2-5|-
TGTGCCAGCAGCTTAGATTCCCTTGGGCGGGCGAGGACCCAGTACTTC
CASSLDSLGRARTQYF
>12|-|TRBV27|TRBJ2-2|-
TGTGCCAGCAGCCCTCAAACCGGGGAGCTGTTTTTT
CASSPQTGELFF
>13|-|TRBV25-1|TRBJ2-7|-
TGTGCCAGCAGTTGGGCAGGGGAGGTTGAGCAGTACTTC
CASSWAGEVEQYF
>15|TRBD1|TRBV7-9|TRBJ1-5|-
TGTGCCAGCAGCCCGGGGACAGGCGGCAATCAGCCCCAGCATTTT
CASSPGTGGNQPQHF
>14|-|TRBV5-4|TRBJ1-2|medium-sized
TGTGCCAGCAGCTTCCAGGGTCGCTTGGATGGCTACACCTTC
CASSFQGRLDGYTF
>14|TRBD1|TRBV30|TRBJ1-2|once
TGTGCCTGGAGTACAGGGGTTCCACCCTATGGCTACACCTTC
CAWSTGVPPYGYTF
>12|-|TRBV30|TRBJ1-1|-
TGTGCCTGGAGTGACGGGGGCACTGAAGCTTTCTTT
CAWSDGGTEAFF
>14|TRBD1|TRBV11-2|TRBJ2-7|-
TGTGCCAGCAGCTTTGCCAGGGGGACCTACGAGCAGTACTTC
CASSFARGTYEQYF